One T cell receptor (beta chain) is described in this entry. The sample comes from a study of technical replicates of blood from four donors. Sequencing used immunoSEQ multiplex PCR; TCRdb keeps in-frame clones, though not all of them. This sample carries 98,000 or so clones, around 95% of them seen once, and the ten largest clones take around 0.21%. The specimen sequenced was T cells isolated from PBMCs. The sequence came from a human donor in good health.

CDR3 sequence (DNA): TGTGCCAGCAGCTTAGCGGGAGGGCCGGAGACCCAGTACTTC. Protein sequence: CASSLAGGPETQYF. This chain uses TRBV11-2 with TRBJ2-5, with TRBD2 identical over 8 bases. The germline V gene encodes CDR1 SGHAT and CDR2 FQNNGV. The ends lost 1 base at V and 5 bases at J; junction bases unmatched: 3. CDR3 size: 14 residues.